What follows are 26 T cell receptor beta chains derived from one specimen sequenced in a study of CXCR3-negative and CXCR3-positive naive CD8 T cells. The authors prepared UMI-labeled TRB cDNA libraries by 5' RACE. After re-calling the 5' RACE reads, TCRdb lists one entry per CDR3 protein, DNA absent. The listing records over 100,000 distinct CDR3 sequences. Sequenced material: naive CXCR3- CD8+ T cells from blood. Subset meaning: CD45RO-CCR7+CD27+CD95- naive CD8+ T cells lacking CXCR3 (TNR3-). These receptor sequences come from a human donor in good health. Some clones in this sample may be carry-over from other donors' samples.

V and J are TRBV12-3 or TRBV12-4 and TRBJ1-2; there is no DNA to check the TCRdb D call of TRBD1. CDR3 length equals 13 residues. CDR3 protein: CASSLNPGYGYTF.

The chain joins TRBV9 to TRBJ2-7; there is no DNA to check the TCRdb D call of TRBD2. CDR1 SGDLS and CDR2 YYNGEE come from the germline V gene. This CDR3 comprises 17 residues. CDR3 amino acids: CASSEGLAPSSYNEQFF.

V gene TRBV6-5 combines with J gene TRBJ2-1; checking the TCRdb D call of TRBD2 is not possible without DNA. CDR1 and CDR2 (germline): MNHEY, SVGAGI. The CDR3 is 16 amino acids. The CDR3 region is CATGLAGSSSYNEQFF.

The rearrangement links TRBV28 to TRBJ2-1; there is no DNA to check the TCRdb D call of TRBD2. This CDR3 region has 16 residues. From germline, CDR1 is MDHEN and CDR2 SYDVKM. CDR3 region: CASSPRTSGGHNEQFF.

V gene TRBV29-1 combines with J gene TRBJ1-5. The CDR3 is made up of 13 amino acids. CDR1 SQVTM and CDR2 ANQGSEA come from the germline V gene. CDR3 in amino acids: CSEHKASNQPQHF.

This CDR3 reads CASSLEQDKYNEQFF. The chain recombines TRBV7-9 with TRBJ2-1. In germline, CDR1 is SEHNR, CDR2 FQNEAQ (reference sequence). This CDR3 has 15 amino acids.

This sequence joins TRBV4-2 and TRBJ2-5; checking the TCRdb D call of TRBD1 is not possible without DNA. Germline-derived CDR1 and CDR2 are LGHNA and YNFKEQ. CDR3 length: 15 residues. CDR3 sequence: CASSARDIGQETQYF.

The V and J genes are TRBV9 and TRBJ2-1; TCRdb's D call, TRBD1, is unchecked because there is no DNA. The CDR3 contains 20 residues. Germline V lookup: CDR1 SGDLS, CDR2 YYNGEE. The CDR3 is CASSPSGQGFPTRSSNEQFF. Full variable domain (outside the CDR3, taken from reference TRBV9 and TRBJ2-1): DSGVTQTPKHLITATGQRVTLRCSPRSGDLSVYWYQQSLDQGLQFLIQYYNGEERAKGNILERFSAQQFPDLHSELNLSSLELGDSALYFCASSPSGQGFPTRSSNEQFFGPGTRLTVL.

The chain combines TRBV12-3 or TRBV12-4 with TRBJ2-7; the D gene TCRdb calls, TRBD1, cannot be checked with no DNA. The length of the CDR3 is 15 residues. CDR3 region: CASSPGGSGAYEQYF.

The chain combines TRBV4-1 with TRBJ2-7; TCRdb's assignment of TRBD2 cannot be checked, as there is no DNA. This CDR3 is built from 13 residues. Germline-derived CDR1 and CDR2 are MGHRA and YSYEKL. CDR3 loop: CASSQDEGPEQYF.

This chain connects TRBV29-1 to TRBJ2-1; TCRdb returns TRBD2, unconfirmable since there is no DNA. The germline V gene encodes CDR1 SQVTM and CDR2 ANQGSEA. The CDR3 contains 15 residues. CDR3 loop: CSVDGLAGVQYEQFF.

The gene calls are TRBV27 and TRBJ1-2; TCRdb names TRBD1, which stays unverified in the absence of DNA. This CDR3 contains 17 residues. The germline V gene encodes CDR1 MNHEY and CDR2 SMNVEV (reference sequence). The CDR3 is CASAKAGQGDGDYGYTF.

V is TRBV20-1 and J is TRBJ2-7; TCRdb's D gene call, TRBD2, goes unchecked for lack of DNA. The CDR3 is made up of 15 amino acids. Germline V lookup: CDR1 DFQATT, CDR2 SNEGSKA (reference sequence). The CDR3 sequence: CSARDGLAGAPEQYF.

This rearrangement joins TRBV7-8 to TRBJ2-7; the TRBD1 assignment by TCRdb is unverifiable without DNA. CDR3 length: 15 amino acids. Germline V CDR1 and CDR2: SGHVS, FQNEAQ. CDR3 sequence reads: CASSFSGYSSYEQYF.

The rearrangement links TRBV29-1 to TRBJ2-5; TCRdb outputs TRBD1, but without DNA this stays unchecked. Germline V gives CDR1 SQVTM, CDR2 ANQGSEA. The CDR3 loop spans 13 amino acids. CDR3 sequence: CSVEEGGRQGPYF.

This chain uses TRBV28 with TRBJ2-7; TCRdb calls TRBD2, which cannot be checked without DNA. The CDR3 is made up of 14 amino acids. CDR1 and CDR2 from the germline V gene are MDHEN and SYDVKM. The CDR3 reads CASSSVADPYEQYF.

The chain is built from TRBV5-5 and TRBJ2-5; the D call from TCRdb, TRBD1, cannot be confirmed without DNA. The CDR3 totals 14 residues. Germline-derived CDR1 and CDR2 are SGHKS and YYEKEE (reference sequence). Here the CDR3 reads CASSANRGWETQYF.

This chain uses TRBV25-1 with TRBJ1-1; TCRdb's D gene call, TRBD1, goes unchecked for lack of DNA. CDR1 is MGHDK, CDR2 SYGVNS, per germline. The CDR3 length is 14 residues. CDR3 protein: CASRGDDGSPEAFF.

The chain links TRBV19 to TRBJ2-7. CDR1 is LNHDA and CDR2 is SQIVND in the germline V gene (reference sequence). This CDR3 is 14 amino acids long. The CDR3: CASSWLDRSYEQYF.

The chain links TRBV7-7 to TRBJ2-1; TCRdb's D call, TRBD2, is unchecked because there is no DNA. The CDR3 runs 16 residues. Germline loops: CDR1 SSHAT, CDR2 FNYEAQ (reference sequence). CDR3 loop: CASSPNSGGAVGEQFF. Combining the CDR3 with reference TRBV7-7 and TRBJ2-1 gives the whole variable domain GAGVSQSPRYKVTKRGQDVTLRCDPISSHATLYWYQQALGQGPEFLTYFNYEAQPDKSGLPSDRFSAERPEGSISTLTIQRTEQRDSAMYRCASSPNSGGAVGEQFFGPGTRLTVL.

The chain joins TRBV7-3 to TRBJ2-1. CDR1 is SGHTA and CDR2 is FQGTGA in the germline V gene. This CDR3 region has 13 residues. The CDR3 here is CASSPEPGGEQFF.

The CDR3 is CSVVPLDREETQYF. V usage is TRBV29-1 and J usage is TRBJ2-5; TCRdb calls TRBD1, which cannot be checked without DNA. The CDR3 totals 14 residues. The germline gives CDR1 SQVTM, CDR2 ANQGSEA. Drawing the rest from reference TRBV29-1 and TRBJ2-5, the complete variable domain is SAVISQKPSRDICQRGTSLTIQCQVDSQVTMMFWYRQQPGQSLTLIATANQGSEATYESGFVIDKFPISRPNLTFSTLTVSNMSPEDSSIYLCSVVPLDREETQYFGPGTRLLVL.

The chain recombines TRBV21-1 with TRBJ2-1; TCRdb indicates TRBD2, and absent DNA this call remains unverified. TRBV21-1 is tagged as a pseudogene. This CDR3 is built from 16 residues. The chain's CDR3 is CASQPKLAGTSNEQFF.

V usage is TRBV19 and J usage is TRBJ2-1; without DNA, the TCRdb call of TRBD1 cannot be checked. The CDR3 has 16 amino acids. CDR1 and CDR2 from the germline V gene are LNHDA and SQIVND (reference sequence). The CDR3 protein is CASSILGGHSYNEQFF.

The chain carries TRBV20-1 and TRBJ2-7; with no DNA, the TCRdb D assignment of TRBD1 cannot be verified. This CDR3 has 12 amino acids. Germline V gives CDR1 DFQATT, CDR2 SNEGSKA (reference sequence). The CDR3 loop reads CSASWAGYEQYF.

The genes are TRBV4-1 and TRBJ2-3. Germline CDR1 MGHRA, CDR2 YSYEKL. The length of the CDR3 is 13 residues. CDR3 amino acids: CASSQVLYGTQYF.